This is a list of T cell receptor beta chains from one sample in a study of radiation and T cells in renal cell carcinoma. Only in-frame clones appear in the TCRdb table, and some are missing; sequencing was by immunoSEQ multiplex PCR. Among approximately 120,000 clones listed, approximately 80% were seen once. The sequenced sample was blood, obtained from a patient whose treatment included radiotherapy and nephrectomy. These receptors all come from a woman aged 55-70 years with renal cell carcinoma. CDR3s include the opening cysteine and the closing phenylalanine or tryptophan. Fields, in order: V gene, clone size, D gene, J gene, CDR3 DNA, CDR3 protein. A D gene is named only where the DNA matches it firmly. Size is omitted from some rows. Given values are once, few, many or a class for expanded clones.

v_gene: TRBV19
abundance: .
d_gene: TRBD1
j_gene: TRBJ2-6
CDR3nt: TGTGCCAGTAGCAAAGACAGGGGGCCCGGGGCCAACGTCCTGACTTTC
CDR3aa: CASSKDRGPGANVLTF

v_gene: TRBV6-1
abundance: .
d_gene: .
j_gene: TRBJ1-5
CDR3nt: TGTGCCAGCAGTGAGGGAGGACCTTGGCATCAGCCCCAGCATTTT
CDR3aa: CASSEGGPWHQPQHF

v_gene: TRBV7-9
abundance: once
d_gene: TRBD2
j_gene: TRBJ2-3
CDR3nt: TGTGCCAGCAGCTTTAAGACGGGAGGGCCCGGAGATACGCAGTATTTT
CDR3aa: CASSFKTGGPGDTQYF

v_gene: TRBV9
abundance: many
d_gene: .
j_gene: TRBJ2-7
CDR3nt: TGTGCCAGCAGCGCCCCTGATTCCTACGAGCAGTACTTC
CDR3aa: CASSAPDSYEQYF

v_gene: TRBV19
abundance: .
d_gene: .
j_gene: TRBJ2-3
CDR3nt: TGTGCCAGTAGTATAGTGGTTACCACAGATACGCAGTATTTT
CDR3aa: CASSIVVTTDTQYF

v_gene: TRBV5-4
abundance: .
d_gene: TRBD1
j_gene: TRBJ2-2
CDR3nt: TGTGCCAGCAGCGGCCACAGGGGTCAAAACACCGGGGAGCTGTTTTTT
CDR3aa: CASSGHRGQNTGELFF

v_gene: TRBV29-1
abundance: .
d_gene: .
j_gene: TRBJ2-3
CDR3nt: TGCAGCGTTGAAGTTTACAGGGCAGATACGCAGTATTTT
CDR3aa: CSVEVYRADTQYF

v_gene: TRBV5-1
abundance: .
d_gene: .
j_gene: TRBJ1-6
CDR3nt: TGCGCCAGCAGCTTGGTGGGGGGGCGAGATAATTCACCCCTCCACTTT
CDR3aa: CASSLVGGRDNSPLHF

v_gene: TRBV18
abundance: .
d_gene: TRBD1
j_gene: TRBJ1-3
CDR3nt: TGTGCCAGCTCACCAGGAGGGACAGTCTCTCTCATAGTCGGAAACACCATATATTTT
CDR3aa: CASSPGGTVSLIVGNTIYF

v_gene: TRBV6-1
abundance: once
d_gene: .
j_gene: TRBJ2-1
CDR3nt: TGTGCCAGCAGTGTGACAGTTTACAATGAGCAGTTCTTC
CDR3aa: CASSVTVYNEQFF

v_gene: TRBV6-1
abundance: .
d_gene: TRBD2
j_gene: TRBJ2-7
CDR3nt: TGTGCCAGCAGGACTAGCGGGAGTGTTTACGAGCAGTACTTC
CDR3aa: CASRTSGSVYEQYF

v_gene: TRBV9
abundance: once
d_gene: .
j_gene: TRBJ2-5
CDR3nt: TGTGCCAGCAGCGGCTCCGGGCTGCAAGAGACCCAGTACTTC
CDR3aa: CASSGSGLQETQYF

v_gene: TRBV5-8
abundance: .
d_gene: .
j_gene: TRBJ1-3
CDR3nt: TGTGCCAGCAGCTCAGGATTCTCTGGAAACACCATATATTTT
CDR3aa: CASSSGFSGNTIYF

v_gene: TRBV5-1
abundance: .
d_gene: .
j_gene: TRBJ1-1
CDR3nt: TGCGCCAGCAGCCTGGACAATCTGAACACTGAAGCTTTCTTT
CDR3aa: CASSLDNLNTEAFF

v_gene: TRBV18
abundance: .
d_gene: .
j_gene: TRBJ1-2
CDR3nt: TGTGCCAGCTCACCCAACCCGGCAGGGACCGGCTACACCTTC
CDR3aa: CASSPNPAGTGYTF

v_gene: TRBV5-6
abundance: .
d_gene: .
j_gene: TRBJ1-1
CDR3nt: TGTGCCAGCAGCACGACAGAAAACACTGAAGCTTTCTTT
CDR3aa: CASSTTENTEAFF

v_gene: TRBV6-6
abundance: .
d_gene: TRBD1
j_gene: TRBJ2-4
CDR3nt: TGTGCCAGCAGTTACTCGGGGGGACAGGGAAACATTCAGTACTTC
CDR3aa: CASSYSGGQGNIQYF

v_gene: TRBV28
abundance: .
d_gene: .
j_gene: TRBJ2-5
CDR3nt: TGTGCCAGCAGTCCCCGGGACGGACAAGAGACCCAGTACTTC
CDR3aa: CASSPRDGQETQYF

v_gene: TRBV7-9
abundance: .
d_gene: .
j_gene: TRBJ1-1
CDR3nt: TGTGCCAGCAGCTTACAGGGGCGCCGAACTGAAGCTTTCTTT
CDR3aa: CASSLQGRRTEAFF

v_gene: TRBV7-3
abundance: .
d_gene: TRBD1
j_gene: TRBJ2-5
CDR3nt: TGTGCCAGCAGCTCCGGACAGGGCAGGGAAGAGACCCAGTACTTC
CDR3aa: CASSSGQGREETQYF

v_gene: TRBV5-4
abundance: .
d_gene: TRBD2
j_gene: TRBJ2-5
CDR3nt: TGTGCCAGTGGGGGAAGCGGGGGGCCTCAAGAGACCCAGTACTTC
CDR3aa: CASGGSGGPQETQYF

v_gene: TRBV5-6
abundance: once
d_gene: TRBD2
j_gene: TRBJ2-5
CDR3nt: TGTGCCAGCAGCCTGGGACTAGCGGGAGGACAAGAGACCCAGTACTTC
CDR3aa: CASSLGLAGGQETQYF

v_gene: TRBV5-1
abundance: .
d_gene: .
j_gene: TRBJ2-1
CDR3nt: TGCGCCAGCAGCTTGGAGAGGGGGAATGAGCAGTTCTTC
CDR3aa: CASSLERGNEQFF

v_gene: TRBV2
abundance: .
d_gene: .
j_gene: TRBJ1-6
CDR3nt: TGTGCCAGCAGTGTAGGACAGCGGGGCGGTTCACCCCTCCACTTT
CDR3aa: CASSVGQRGGSPLHF

v_gene: TRBV11-2
abundance: .
d_gene: .
j_gene: TRBJ2-5
CDR3nt: TGTGCCAGCAGCTTAGACGGAGAGACCCAGTACTTC
CDR3aa: CASSLDGETQYF

v_gene: TRBV7-2
abundance: .
d_gene: TRBD1
j_gene: TRBJ2-6
CDR3nt: TGTGCCAGCAGCTTAGCGCTAGGGGGCAGCGCTGGGGCCAACGTCCTGACTTTC
CDR3aa: CASSLALGGSAGANVLTF

v_gene: TRBV19
abundance: .
d_gene: .
j_gene: TRBJ1-2
CDR3nt: TGTGCCAGTAGTATCCTACAGGGCGACTATGGCTACACCTTC
CDR3aa: CASSILQGDYGYTF

v_gene: TRBV7-9
abundance: .
d_gene: .
j_gene: TRBJ1-1
CDR3nt: TGTGCCAGCAGCTTTGTGGACACTGAAGCTTTCTTT
CDR3aa: CASSFVDTEAFF

v_gene: TRBV10-1
abundance: few
d_gene: .
j_gene: TRBJ1-6
CDR3nt: TGCGCCAGCAGTTTTGGGAATTCACCCCTCCACTTT
CDR3aa: CASSFGNSPLHF

v_gene: TRBV15
abundance: .
d_gene: .
j_gene: TRBJ2-1
CDR3nt: TGTGCCACCAGCAGAGCTCGGGGGTTGGGGAACAATGAGCAGTTCTTC
CDR3aa: CATSRARGLGNNEQFF

v_gene: TRBV5-4
abundance: .
d_gene: TRBD1
j_gene: TRBJ2-7
CDR3nt: TGTGCCAGCAGCTTAAGGACAGGGACCTACGAGCAGTACTTC
CDR3aa: CASSLRTGTYEQYF

v_gene: TRBV25-1
abundance: .
d_gene: .
j_gene: TRBJ1-2
CDR3nt: TGTGCCAGCAGTGATCCTGACAAGAACTATGGCTACACCTTC
CDR3aa: CASSDPDKNYGYTF

v_gene: TRBV2
abundance: .
d_gene: .
j_gene: TRBJ2-7
CDR3nt: TGTGCCAGCTGCAGGGGTTCCTACGAGCAGTACTTC
CDR3aa: CASCRGSYEQYF

v_gene: TRBV6-5
abundance: .
d_gene: .
j_gene: TRBJ2-7
CDR3nt: TGTGCCAGCAGTTCCACCTCCAGGGGAGGTTACGAGCAGTACTTC
CDR3aa: CASSSTSRGGYEQYF

v_gene: TRBV19
abundance: .
d_gene: TRBD1
j_gene: TRBJ2-2
CDR3nt: TGTGCCAGTAGCAACACAGGGGCCCTACACACCGGGGAGCTGTTTTTT
CDR3aa: CASSNTGALHTGELFF

v_gene: TRBV19
abundance: .
d_gene: .
j_gene: TRBJ1-5
CDR3nt: TGTGCCAGTAGTATTTCGAAAACAGGGACTCAGCCCCAGCATTTT
CDR3aa: CASSISKTGTQPQHF

v_gene: TRBV5-5
abundance: .
d_gene: .
j_gene: TRBJ1-6
CDR3nt: TGTGCCAGCAGCTTGGGACAGGATAATTCACCCCTCCACTTT
CDR3aa: CASSLGQDNSPLHF

v_gene: TRBV4-1
abundance: .
d_gene: .
j_gene: TRBJ2-7
CDR3nt: TGCGCCAGCAGCCAGGATAACGGACCCCGTTACGAGCAGTACTTC
CDR3aa: CASSQDNGPRYEQYF

v_gene: TRBV7-2
abundance: .
d_gene: .
j_gene: TRBJ2-1
CDR3nt: TGTGCCAGCAGCCCCAAGAGTGAGCAGTTCTTC
CDR3aa: CASSPKSEQFF

v_gene: TRBV7-6
abundance: .
d_gene: TRBD1
j_gene: TRBJ2-3
CDR3nt: TGTGCCAGCAGCCTGCTCGACAGGGGCCCAGATACGCAGTATTTT
CDR3aa: CASSLLDRGPDTQYF

v_gene: TRBV5-1
abundance: .
d_gene: .
j_gene: TRBJ2-7
CDR3nt: TGCGCCAGCAGCTCGGCCGGGACGCAGACGACCTACGAGCAGTACTTC
CDR3aa: CASSSAGTQTTYEQYF

v_gene: TRBV28
abundance: .
d_gene: TRBD2
j_gene: TRBJ2-1
CDR3nt: TGTGCCAGCATTGGGGCGGGAGTGTGGAGTGGTGAGCAGTTCTTC
CDR3aa: CASIGAGVWSGEQFF

v_gene: TRBV28
abundance: .
d_gene: .
j_gene: TRBJ1-1
CDR3nt: TGTGCCAGCAGCTCCGACTACCCTCCAGAAGCTTTCTTT
CDR3aa: CASSSDYPPEAFF

v_gene: TRBV5-6
abundance: .
d_gene: .
j_gene: TRBJ2-2
CDR3nt: TGTGCCAGCAGCTTACTCGGCGCCGGGGAGCTGTTTTTT
CDR3aa: CASSLLGAGELFF

v_gene: TRBV6-1
abundance: few
d_gene: .
j_gene: TRBJ1-1
CDR3nt: TGTGCCAGCAGTGGGACACGGGAGGTGAACACTGAAGCTTTCTTT
CDR3aa: CASSGTREVNTEAFF